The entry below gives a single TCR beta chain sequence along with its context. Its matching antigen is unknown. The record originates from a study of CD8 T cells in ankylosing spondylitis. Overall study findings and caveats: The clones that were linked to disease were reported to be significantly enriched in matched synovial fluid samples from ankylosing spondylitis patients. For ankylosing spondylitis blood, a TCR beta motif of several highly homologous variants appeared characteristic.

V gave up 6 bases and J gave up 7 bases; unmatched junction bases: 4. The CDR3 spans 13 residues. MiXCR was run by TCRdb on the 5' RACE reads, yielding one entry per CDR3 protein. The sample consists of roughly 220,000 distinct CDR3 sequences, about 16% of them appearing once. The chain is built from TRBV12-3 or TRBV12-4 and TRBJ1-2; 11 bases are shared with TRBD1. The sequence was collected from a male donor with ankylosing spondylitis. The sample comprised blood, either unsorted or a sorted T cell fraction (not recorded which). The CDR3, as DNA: TGTGCCAGCAGCCCGGACAGGGGGCTTGGCTACACCTTC. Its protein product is CASSPDRGLGYTF.